Described below is a single T cell receptor (beta chain) sequence and its context. The source of the sample is a study of blood T cell repertoires in COVID-19. The CDR3 consists of 17 residues. V was clipped by 1 base and J by 4 bases, with 18 bases between them. Germline V CDR1 and CDR2: LGHNT, FRNRAP. Some clones are missing from TCRdb's copy, which holds only in-frame ones; the method was immunoSEQ multiplex PCR. The top ten clones hold approximately 8% of a sample with about 150,000 clones, roughly 88% of them seen once. The chain combines TRBV12-5 with TRBJ2-3; possibly TRBD1 for D (6 bases). The sequenced material came from peripheral blood. The TCR originated in a woman in her sixties or seventies with COVID-19, enrolled during active disease. Here the CDR3 reads CASGLAQGNLSPDTQYF. For the CDR3, the DNA is TGTGCTAGTGGTTTGGCGCAGGGGAACCTCAGTCCAGATACGCAGTATTTT.